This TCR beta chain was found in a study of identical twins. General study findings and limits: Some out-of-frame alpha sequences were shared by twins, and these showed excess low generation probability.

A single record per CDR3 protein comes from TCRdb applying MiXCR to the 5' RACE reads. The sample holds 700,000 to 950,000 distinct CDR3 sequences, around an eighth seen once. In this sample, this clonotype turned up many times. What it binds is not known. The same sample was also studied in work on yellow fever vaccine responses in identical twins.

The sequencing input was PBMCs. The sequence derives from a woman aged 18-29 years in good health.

CDR3 DNA sequence: TGTGCCAGCAGTTTATCAGGGTCTGAGGACGAGCAGTACGTC. Protein sequence: CASSLSGSEDEQYV. The chain has TRBV27 and TRBJ2-7, with D uncertain. V dropped 0 bases and J dropped 5 bases, with 11 bases sitting between them. The CDR3 sequence is 14 residues long. CDR1 is MNHEY, CDR2 SMNVEV, per germline (reference sequence).